These T cell receptor beta chains were read from a single sample in a study of CD8 T cells in Susac syndrome. TCRdb redid the calling of the immunoSEQ multiplex PCR reads with MiXCR, one entry per CDR3 protein. The data show 200,000 or so distinct CDR3 sequences, with roughly 95% seen just once and around 0.096% held by the top ten. Material for sequencing was CD4+ T cells from PBMCs. The receptors shown here come from a human donor with Susac syndrome. The CDR3 runs from the conserved cysteine through the conserved F or W. The order of the fields is clone size, D gene, V gene, J gene, CDR3 protein, CDR3 DNA. A D gene is named only where the DNA matches it firmly. Not every row has a clone size; where given, it reads once, few, many or a size class.

clone size: few
D gene: .
V gene: TRBV2
J gene: TRBJ1-5
CDR3 protein: CASSEAGGSNQPQHF
CDR3 DNA: TGTGCCAGCAGTGAAGCCGGGGGCAGCAATCAGCCCCAGCATTTT

clone size: .
D gene: .
V gene: TRBV5-1
J gene: TRBJ1-4
CDR3 protein: CASSVRHHEKLFF
CDR3 DNA: TGCGCCAGCAGCGTGAGGCATCATGAAAAACTGTTTTTT

clone size: .
D gene: TRBD2
V gene: TRBV12-3/TRBV12-4
J gene: TRBJ2-1
CDR3 protein: CASRIAGGLDNEQFF
CDR3 DNA: TGTGCCAGCAGAATAGCGGGGGGGCTGGACAATGAGCAGTTCTTC

clone size: .
D gene: TRBD1
V gene: TRBV20-1
J gene: TRBJ1-2
CDR3 protein: CSATTGVLGYTF
CDR3 DNA: TGCAGTGCTACCACAGGGGTATTAGGCTACACCTTC

clone size: .
D gene: .
V gene: TRBV11-2
J gene: TRBJ1-1
CDR3 protein: CASSSAGQLNTEAFF
CDR3 DNA: TGTGCCAGCAGCTCAGCCGGACAGCTGAACACTGAAGCTTTCTTT

clone size: .
D gene: .
V gene: TRBV3-1
J gene: TRBJ2-3
CDR3 protein: CASSPRGSVGSDTQYF
CDR3 DNA: TGTGCCAGCAGCCCGAGAGGTAGCGTCGGCTCAGATACGCAGTATTTT

clone size: .
D gene: .
V gene: TRBV11-2
J gene: TRBJ2-4
CDR3 protein: CASSSGQRAKNIQYF
CDR3 DNA: TGTGCCAGCAGCTCAGGACAGCGAGCCAAAAACATTCAGTACTTC

clone size: .
D gene: .
V gene: TRBV12-3/TRBV12-4
J gene: TRBJ2-3
CDR3 protein: CASSSIVNTDTQYF
CDR3 DNA: TGTGCCAGCAGTTCCATCGTAAACACAGATACGCAGTATTTT

clone size: .
D gene: .
V gene: TRBV20-1
J gene: TRBJ2-1
CDR3 protein: CSARSGRYYNEQFF
CDR3 DNA: TGCAGTGCCCGCTCGGGGCGATACTACAATGAGCAGTTCTTC

clone size: .
D gene: .
V gene: TRBV29-1
J gene: TRBJ2-1
CDR3 protein: CSVDTGWSYNEQFF
CDR3 DNA: TGCAGCGTTGATACGGGGTGGAGCTACAATGAGCAGTTCTTC

clone size: once
D gene: .
V gene: TRBV5-4
J gene: TRBJ1-3
CDR3 protein: CASSPGFSGNTIYF
CDR3 DNA: TGTGCCAGCAGCCCGGGGTTCTCTGGAAACACCATATATTTT

clone size: .
D gene: TRBD2
V gene: TRBV6-5
J gene: TRBJ2-1
CDR3 protein: CASSYGTSKGNEQFF
CDR3 DNA: TGTGCCAGCAGTTACGGGACTAGCAAAGGCAATGAGCAGTTCTTC

clone size: once
D gene: .
V gene: TRBV12-3/TRBV12-4
J gene: TRBJ1-2
CDR3 protein: CASSFRGMNYGYTF
CDR3 DNA: TGTGCCAGCAGTTTCCGCGGGATGAACTATGGCTACACCTTC

clone size: .
D gene: TRBD1
V gene: TRBV20-1
J gene: TRBJ1-4
CDR3 protein: CSAPRTGAAEKLFF
CDR3 DNA: TGCAGTGCTCCCCGGACAGGGGCTGCTGAAAAACTGTTTTTT

clone size: once
D gene: TRBD2
V gene: TRBV4-3
J gene: TRBJ2-3
CDR3 protein: CASSQGPSGSGVGDTQYF
CDR3 DNA: TGCGCCAGCAGCCAAGGGCCCTCTGGTAGCGGGGTGGGAGATACGCAGTATTTT

clone size: .
D gene: .
V gene: TRBV7-9
J gene: TRBJ2-1
CDR3 protein: CASSLVVLTANEQFF
CDR3 DNA: TGTGCCAGCAGCTTAGTTGTCCTCACGGCCAATGAGCAGTTCTTC

clone size: .
D gene: TRBD1
V gene: TRBV12-3/TRBV12-4
J gene: TRBJ2-7
CDR3 protein: CASRFDRGGEQYF
CDR3 DNA: TGTGCCAGCAGGTTCGACAGGGGCGGGGAGCAGTACTTC

clone size: .
D gene: .
V gene: TRBV3-1
J gene: TRBJ2-3
CDR3 protein: CASSQDPDTQYF
CDR3 DNA: TGTGCCAGCAGCCAAGACCCAGATACGCAGTATTTT

clone size: .
D gene: TRBD1
V gene: TRBV7-7
J gene: TRBJ2-1
CDR3 protein: CASSFGTGRGNEQFF
CDR3 DNA: TGTGCTAGCAGCTTCGGGACAGGGAGAGGGAATGAGCAGTTCTTC

clone size: once
D gene: .
V gene: TRBV30
J gene: TRBJ2-2
CDR3 protein: CAWNPGRDTGELFF
CDR3 DNA: TGTGCCTGGAACCCGGGACGGGACACCGGGGAGCTGTTTTTT

clone size: .
D gene: .
V gene: TRBV25-1
J gene: TRBJ1-6
CDR3 protein: CASSQVGGWDSPLHF
CDR3 DNA: TGTGCCAGCAGCCAGGTGGGGGGTTGGGATTCACCCCTCCACTTT

clone size: .
D gene: .
V gene: TRBV7-9
J gene: TRBJ2-7
CDR3 protein: CASSLAGTKGYEQYF
CDR3 DNA: TGTGCCAGCAGCTTAGCAGGGACCAAGGGCTACGAGCAGTACTTC

clone size: .
D gene: .
V gene: TRBV20-1
J gene: TRBJ2-7
CDR3 protein: CSARAFTGTYEQYF
CDR3 DNA: TGCAGTGCTAGAGCCTTCACAGGGACCTACGAGCAGTACTTC

clone size: .
D gene: .
V gene: TRBV19
J gene: TRBJ1-1
CDR3 protein: CASSIGTNTEAFF
CDR3 DNA: TGTGCCAGTAGTATAGGAACCAACACTGAAGCTTTCTTT

clone size: .
D gene: TRBD2
V gene: TRBV19
J gene: TRBJ2-1
CDR3 protein: CASSIPAGAPNEQFF
CDR3 DNA: TGTGCCAGTAGTATCCCAGCGGGGGCCCCCAATGAGCAGTTCTTC

clone size: .
D gene: TRBD2
V gene: TRBV7-6
J gene: TRBJ2-2
CDR3 protein: CASSLVSGGVGELFF
CDR3 DNA: TGTGCCAGCAGCTTAGTATCGGGGGGAGTCGGGGAGCTGTTTTTT

clone size: .
D gene: .
V gene: TRBV5-6
J gene: TRBJ2-4
CDR3 protein: CASKRRGSKNIQYF
CDR3 DNA: TGTGCCAGCAAGAGGAGGGGATCCAAAAACATTCAGTACTTC

clone size: .
D gene: .
V gene: TRBV6-5
J gene: TRBJ2-3
CDR3 protein: CASSYFQGPVTDTQYF
CDR3 DNA: TGTGCCAGCAGTTACTTCCAGGGTCCCGTAACGGATACGCAGTATTTT

clone size: .
D gene: .
V gene: TRBV4-3
J gene: TRBJ1-6
CDR3 protein: CASSPAARGTLQAALHF
CDR3 DNA: TGCGCCAGCAGCCCAGCCGCCCGCGGGACACTGCAGGCGGCCCTCCACTTT

clone size: .
D gene: .
V gene: TRBV20-1
J gene: TRBJ1-5
CDR3 protein: CSARGNRANQPQHF
CDR3 DNA: TGCAGTGCTAGAGGGAACAGGGCTAATCAGCCCCAGCATTTT

clone size: .
D gene: .
V gene: TRBV7-9
J gene: TRBJ2-1
CDR3 protein: CASRAVAREQFF
CDR3 DNA: TGTGCCAGCCGGGCGGTGGCACGTGAGCAGTTCTTC

clone size: .
D gene: TRBD2
V gene: TRBV12-3/TRBV12-4
J gene: TRBJ2-1
CDR3 protein: CASSLDLLAGYEQFF
CDR3 DNA: TGTGCCAGCAGTTTAGACCTACTAGCGGGGTACGAGCAGTTCTTC

clone size: .
D gene: TRBD1
V gene: TRBV6-6
J gene: TRBJ1-1
CDR3 protein: CASSMDRGGASPEAFF
CDR3 DNA: TGTGCCAGCAGCATGGACAGGGGGGGGGCCTCCCCTGAAGCTTTCTTT

clone size: .
D gene: .
V gene: TRBV30
J gene: TRBJ2-7
CDR3 protein: CAWIGRDHEQYF
CDR3 DNA: TGTGCCTGGATTGGCAGGGACCACGAGCAGTACTTC

clone size: .
D gene: TRBD2
V gene: TRBV9
J gene: TRBJ2-5
CDR3 protein: CASSVEERGALTQYF
CDR3 DNA: TGTGCCAGCAGCGTAGAAGAGCGGGGGGCCCTGACCCAGTACTTC

clone size: once
D gene: TRBD1
V gene: TRBV2
J gene: TRBJ2-7
CDR3 protein: CASSGRTGRAYEQYF
CDR3 DNA: TGTGCCAGCAGCGGTCGGACAGGGAGAGCCTACGAGCAGTACTTC

clone size: .
D gene: TRBD2
V gene: TRBV12-5
J gene: TRBJ2-1
CDR3 protein: CASGPGTRFEQFF
CDR3 DNA: TGTGCTAGTGGCCCCGGGACTAGGTTTGAGCAGTTCTTC

clone size: .
D gene: TRBD2
V gene: TRBV6-5
J gene: TRBJ2-5
CDR3 protein: CASSYFRDYEETQYF
CDR3 DNA: TGTGCCAGCAGTTACTTCCGGGACTACGAAGAGACCCAGTACTTC

clone size: .
D gene: .
V gene: TRBV5-1
J gene: TRBJ2-7
CDR3 protein: CASSLWGDVSSYEQYF
CDR3 DNA: TGCGCCAGCAGCTTGTGGGGGGACGTCAGCTCCTACGAGCAGTACTTC